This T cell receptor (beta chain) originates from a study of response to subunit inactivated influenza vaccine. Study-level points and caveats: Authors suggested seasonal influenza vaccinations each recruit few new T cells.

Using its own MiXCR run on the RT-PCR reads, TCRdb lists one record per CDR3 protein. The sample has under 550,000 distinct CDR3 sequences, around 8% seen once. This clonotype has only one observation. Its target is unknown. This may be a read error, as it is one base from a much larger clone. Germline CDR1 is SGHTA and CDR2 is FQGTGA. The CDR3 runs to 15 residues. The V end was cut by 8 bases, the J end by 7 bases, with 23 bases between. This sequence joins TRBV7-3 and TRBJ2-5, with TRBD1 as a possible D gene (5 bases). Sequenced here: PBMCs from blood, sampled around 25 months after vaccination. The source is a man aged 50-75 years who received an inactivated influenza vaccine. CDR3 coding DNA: TGTGCCAGCGGCCCCCAGGGCTCACGCCACTCGACCCAGTACTTC. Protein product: CASGPQGSRHSTQYF.